The TCR beta chain under discussion was sequenced for a study of molecular identifiers for immune sequencing clone quantification. General study points: Detecting spiked Jurkat TCR RNA from one cell among about a million naive cells was reportedly possible.

This clonotype was seen a few times. No antigen is known for it. TCRdb re-analysed the PCR reads in MiXCR, keeping a single row per CDR3 protein. The table lists 490,000 or so distinct CDR3 sequences, around 21% of them singletons, with roughly 0.81% in the top ten. Sequencing was carried out using naive CD8+ T cells from blood, with Jurkat cell RNA spiked in. As to subset: FACS-sorted CD8+CD4-CCR7+CD45RA+ naive T cells. The source of this sequence is a human donor in good health. Some libraries in this study had Jurkat cell RNA spiked in.

CDR3 loop: CAISMLLGGLGPNEQFF. For the CDR3, the DNA is TGTGCCATCAGTATGCTTTTAGGCGGGTTGGGGCCCAATGAGCAGTTCTTC. The chain joins TRBV10-3 to TRBJ2-1; the D gene could be TRBD1 or TRBD2 (5 bases each). The germline V gene encodes CDR1 ENHRY and CDR2 SYGVKD. V was shortened by 5 bases and J by 6 bases, with 23 bases between the two germline ends. There are 17 residues in the CDR3.